These T cell receptor beta chains were read from a single sample in a study of blood T cell repertoires in COVID-19. Clones were read by immunoSEQ multiplex PCR, and TCRdb kept only the in-frame ones, dropping some. The sample has 200,000 to 300,000 clones; around 87% are singletons. The sample consisted of peripheral blood. The receptors were sampled from a woman aged 30 to 39 who had recovered from COVID-19. The CDR3 runs from the conserved cysteine through the conserved F or W. Fields, in order: J gene, V gene, D gene, clone size, CDR3 protein, CDR3 DNA. The D gene is left open where the match is weak. Part of the rows lack a size; the others show once, few, many or a class for expanded clones.

j_gene: TRBJ2-3
v_gene: TRBV7-7
d_gene: NA
abundance: NA
CDR3aa: CASSPMRGGGTDTQYF
CDR3nt: TGTGCCAGCAGCCCGATGAGGGGCGGGGGCACAGATACGCAGTATTTT

j_gene: TRBJ2-7
v_gene: TRBV10-3
d_gene: NA
abundance: NA
CDR3aa: CAISDRGRPTYEQYF
CDR3nt: TGTGCCATCAGTGACCGAGGGAGGCCCACCTACGAGCAGTACTTC

j_gene: TRBJ2-1
v_gene: TRBV7-6
d_gene: NA
abundance: few
CDR3aa: CASSSLFSFSYNEQFF
CDR3nt: TGTGCCAGCAGCTCCCTATTCTCTTTCTCCTACAATGAGCAGTTCTTC

j_gene: TRBJ2-7
v_gene: TRBV19
d_gene: NA
abundance: once
CDR3aa: CASSSSGPPYEQYF
CDR3nt: TGTGCCAGTAGTTCCAGCGGGCCTCCCTACGAGCAGTACTTC

j_gene: TRBJ2-7
v_gene: TRBV6-5
d_gene: TRBD1
abundance: NA
CDR3aa: CASTRSTGSGYEQYF
CDR3nt: TGTGCCAGCACCCGATCGACAGGGAGTGGATACGAGCAGTACTTC

j_gene: TRBJ2-1
v_gene: TRBV9
d_gene: TRBD2
abundance: once
CDR3aa: CASSVGGGGYNEQFF
CDR3nt: TGTGCCAGCAGCGTAGGAGGCGGGGGATACAATGAGCAGTTCTTC

j_gene: TRBJ2-3
v_gene: TRBV25-1
d_gene: NA
abundance: NA
CDR3aa: CASSDLSLTQYF
CDR3nt: TGTGCCAGCAGTGATTTATCCCTTACGCAGTATTTT

j_gene: TRBJ1-5
v_gene: TRBV3-1/TRBV3-2
d_gene: NA
abundance: NA
CDR3aa: CASSKSNSNQPQHF
CDR3nt: TGTGCCAGCAGCAAGAGCAATAGCAATCAGCCCCAGCATTTT

j_gene: TRBJ2-3
v_gene: TRBV12-3/TRBV12-4
d_gene: NA
abundance: NA
CDR3aa: CASTSRTDTQYF
CDR3nt: TGTGCCAGCACCTCTAGGACAGATACGCAGTATTTT

j_gene: TRBJ2-7
v_gene: TRBV5-5
d_gene: NA
abundance: NA
CDR3aa: CASSLGGEAYEQYF
CDR3nt: TGTGCCAGCAGCTTGGGAGGGGAGGCCTACGAGCAGTACTTC

j_gene: TRBJ1-2
v_gene: TRBV15
d_gene: NA
abundance: NA
CDR3aa: CATSRETYGYTF
CDR3nt: TGTGCCACCAGCAGAGAAACATACGGCTACACCTTC

j_gene: TRBJ2-3
v_gene: TRBV12-5
d_gene: NA
abundance: NA
CDR3aa: CASGLVPRDTQYF
CDR3nt: TGTGCTAGTGGTTTGGTACCTCGGGATACGCAGTATTTT

j_gene: TRBJ2-7
v_gene: TRBV3-1/TRBV3-2
d_gene: NA
abundance: NA
CDR3aa: CASKVGGSPDYEQYF
CDR3nt: TGTGCCAGCAAGGTGGGGGGATCGCCTGACTACGAGCAGTACTTC

j_gene: TRBJ1-1
v_gene: TRBV2
d_gene: NA
abundance: NA
CDR3aa: CASNAGQNTEAFF
CDR3nt: TGTGCCAGCAACGCAGGGCAGAACACTGAAGCTTTCTTT

j_gene: TRBJ2-3
v_gene: TRBV12-5
d_gene: TRBD2
abundance: NA
CDR3aa: CASGLARLAGVHTDTQYF
CDR3nt: TGTGCTAGTGGTTTGGCCCGACTAGCGGGGGTGCACACAGATACGCAGTATTTT

j_gene: TRBJ2-1
v_gene: TRBV7-3
d_gene: NA
abundance: NA
CDR3aa: CASSLIVGGGEYNEQFF
CDR3nt: TGTGCCAGCAGCTTAATTGTCGGCGGGGGCGAGTACAATGAGCAGTTCTTC

j_gene: TRBJ2-7
v_gene: TRBV15
d_gene: TRBD1
abundance: few
CDR3aa: CATSWGQAYEQYF
CDR3nt: TGTGCCACCAGCTGGGGACAGGCCTACGAGCAGTACTTC

j_gene: TRBJ2-4
v_gene: TRBV4-3
d_gene: TRBD2
abundance: few
CDR3aa: CASSPSGGKNIQYF
CDR3nt: TGCGCCAGCAGCCCAAGCGGGGGGAAAAACATTCAGTACTTC

j_gene: TRBJ2-7
v_gene: TRBV2
d_gene: NA
abundance: NA
CDR3aa: CASSEGGWTGDEQYF
CDR3nt: TGTGCCAGCAGTGAGGGCGGATGGACGGGGGACGAGCAGTACTTC

j_gene: TRBJ1-1
v_gene: TRBV9
d_gene: NA
abundance: NA
CDR3aa: CASSPRSVNTEAFF
CDR3nt: TGTGCCAGCAGCCCCCGGTCCGTTAACACTGAAGCTTTCTTT

j_gene: TRBJ2-7
v_gene: TRBV12-5
d_gene: TRBD1
abundance: NA
CDR3aa: CASGLVNRGGYHEQYF
CDR3nt: TGTGCTAGTGGTTTGGTAAACAGGGGCGGCTACCACGAGCAGTACTTC

j_gene: TRBJ1-6
v_gene: TRBV30
d_gene: NA
abundance: few
CDR3aa: CAWSVPWGLDNSPLHF
CDR3nt: TGTGCCTGGAGTGTACCGTGGGGGCTCGATAATTCACCCCTCCACTTT

j_gene: TRBJ2-7
v_gene: TRBV7-6
d_gene: TRBD1
abundance: NA
CDR3aa: CASSLGAGGSDEQYF
CDR3nt: TGTGCCAGCAGCTTAGGGGCAGGGGGCTCGGACGAGCAGTACTTC

j_gene: TRBJ2-2
v_gene: TRBV30
d_gene: NA
abundance: NA
CDR3aa: CAWTVNTGELFF
CDR3nt: TGTGCCTGGACCGTAAACACCGGGGAGCTGTTTTTT

j_gene: TRBJ2-7
v_gene: TRBV11-1
d_gene: NA
abundance: NA
CDR3aa: CASSWPGSHEQYF
CDR3nt: TGTGCCAGCAGCTGGCCGGGATCCCACGAGCAGTACTTC

j_gene: TRBJ2-3
v_gene: TRBV5-1
d_gene: TRBD2
abundance: NA
CDR3aa: CASTDPRGGTDTQYF
CDR3nt: TGCGCCAGTACTGACCCGCGGGGGGGCACAGATACGCAGTATTTT

j_gene: TRBJ1-2
v_gene: TRBV10-3
d_gene: NA
abundance: NA
CDR3aa: CAISESTRDGGTGYTF
CDR3nt: TGTGCCATCAGTGAGTCGACTCGGGATGGCGGGACTGGCTACACCTTC

j_gene: TRBJ2-5
v_gene: TRBV7-8
d_gene: TRBD1
abundance: once
CDR3aa: CASSRTGGRETQYF
CDR3nt: TGTGCCAGCAGCAGGACAGGTGGTCGGGAGACCCAGTACTTC